This entry concerns a single T cell receptor beta chain. Its antigen is not identified. Deletions cut 7 bases from V and 10 bases from J, with 18 bases between. Germline V gene sequence: CDR1 SQVTM, CDR2 ANQGSEA. The CDR3 runs to 12 residues. TCRdb's copy holds only in-frame clones and misses some; the assay was immunoSEQ multiplex PCR. There are tens of thousands of clones in the sample; more than 80% occur only once, and roughly 1.6% lies in the top ten. The sample comes from a study of OX40 agonist ivuxolimab in advanced cancers. Turning to the study itself: Partial responses were recorded for three patients, including one with hepatocellular carcinoma and two with cutaneous melanoma.

The study, taken as a whole, reports: There were, on average, more expanded clones in CD8+ T cells than in CD4+. There were also nonresponders showing low normalized T-cell clonal expansion.

The TCR originated in an adult with an advanced solid tumor such as melanoma, head and neck, liver or kidney cancer. This rearrangement joins TRBV29-1 to TRBJ2-3; D is unresolved. The sample consisted of CD4+ or CD8+ T cells sorted from blood, taken in a trial of the OX40 agonist ivuxolimab. The CDR3 reads CSGSQGPFAQYF. CDR3 sequence (DNA): TGCAGCGGGTCCCAAGGGCCTTTTGCGCAGTATTTT.